This TCR beta chain comes out of a study of beta chain features in type 1 diabetes. Expressed TCRB transcripts were sequenced, since all the RNA that had been isolated was reverse transcribed. Only in-frame clones appear in the TCRdb table, and some are missing; sequencing was by immunoSEQ multiplex PCR. The sample carries roughly 400,000 clones, less than 15% recorded once. The CDR3 sequence is 13 residues long. Trimming removed 4 bases from V and 0 bases from J, with 7 bases in between. Germline CDR1 and CDR2: SGDLS and YYNGEE. Sequencing input: naive CD4+ T cells from blood. The chain carries TRBV9 and TRBJ1-1; D is unresolved. This TCR was recovered from a young woman in good health. CDR3 in DNA: TGTGCCAGCAGCCCCGCGGTGAACACTGAAGCTTTCTTT. It specifies CASSPAVNTEAFF.